The rows below give T cell receptor beta chains drawn from one sample of a study of CD8+CD57+ T cells in acquired aplastic anemia. One entry per CDR3 protein, called by TCRdb with MiXCR from the reads. The sample lists about 200,000 distinct CDR3 sequences, around 49% occurring once. Material for sequencing was sorted CD4+, CD8+, or CD8+CD57+ T cells (not recorded which) from PBMCs. The receptors come from a human donor with aplastic anemia. CDR3s include the opening cysteine and the closing phenylalanine or tryptophan. D genes are given only for firm matches. Rows give clone size only sometimes, using once, few, many, or a class for an expanded clone.

j_call clone_size d_call v_call cdr3_aa cdr3_nt
TRBJ1-4 many - TRBV15 CATSRDTDSVKLFF TGTGCCACCAGCAGGGACACGGATTCGGTAAAACTGTTTTTT
TRBJ1-6 many - TRBV10-2 CASSESPPNNSPLHF TGCGCCAGCAGTGAATCCCCGCCTAATAATTCACCCCTCCACTTT
TRBJ1-6 many TRBD1 TRBV5-4 CASSLVEWRGQGNSPLHF TGTGCCAGCAGCTTGGTCGAATGGCGGGGACAGGGGAATTCACCCCTCCACTTT
TRBJ1-2 - TRBD1 TRBV19 CASSKGQAWSGYTF TGTGCCAGTAGTAAGGGACAGGCGTGGTCTGGTTACACCTTC
TRBJ1-1 - - TRBV7-3 CASSLGGVNTGAFF TGTGCCAGCAGCTTAGGGGGGGTGAACACTGGAGCCTTCTTT
TRBJ1-6 - - TRBV19 CASMGTHNAYNSPLHF TGTGCCAGTATGGGTACTCACAACGCCTATAATTCACCCCTCCACTTT
TRBJ2-7 many TRBD2 TRBV7-8 CASSFSGLAGVGVDYEQYF TGTGCCAGCAGCTTTTCGGGACTAGCGGGGGTAGGGGTCGACTACGAGCAGTACTTC
TRBJ2-2 - - TRBV19 CASEKMQNGELFF TGTGCCAGTGAGAAGATGCAGAACGGGGAGCTGTTTTTT
TRBJ1-1 once TRBD1 TRBV19 CASVNRDRGRDTEAFF TGTGCCAGCGTGAACCGGGACAGGGGGCGAGACACTGAAGCTTTCTTT
TRBJ1-2 many - TRBV20-1 CSARINRETKLNGYTF TGCAGTGCTAGGATCAACAGGGAAACTAAACTGAATGGCTACACCTTC
TRBJ1-5 - TRBD1 TRBV2 CASSGPGQTYWAQHF TGTGCCAGCAGTGGGCCGGGACAGACCTATTGGGCCCAGCATTTT
TRBJ2-2 many TRBD1 TRBV20-1 CSANRGRGGELFF TGCAGTGCAAACAGGGGGCGCGGCGGGGAGCTGTTTTTT
TRBJ2-5 many - TRBV4-1 CASSQGMRYETQYF TGCGCCAGCAGCCAAGGTATGCGGTACGAGACCCAGTACTTC
TRBJ1-1 - - TRBV20-1 CSARGRGSMNTEAFF TGCAGTGCTAGGGGGCGGGGAAGCATGAACACTGAAGCTTTCTTT
TRBJ1-5 many TRBD1 TRBV20-1 CSASPDRGHQPQHF TGCAGTGCTTCGCCCGACAGGGGCCATCAGCCCCAGCATTTT
TRBJ2-5 few - TRBV18 CASSPLREETQYF TGTGCCAGCTCACCACTACGAGAGGAGACCCAGTACTTC
TRBJ2-2 - TRBD2 TRBV25-1 CASSESVLAGVYTGELFF TGTGCCAGCAGTGAATCAGTCTTAGCGGGAGTATACACCGGGGAGCTGTTTTTT